The T cell receptor (beta chain) described here comes from a study of tumor-infiltrating lymphocytes in primary liver carcinoma. Study at large: Samples returned roughly 3.5 to 8 million productive TCRbeta reads each. Read depth did not differ significantly between tissue types.

This clonotype was seen a handful of times. A much larger clone differs from this one at a single base, so this may be a read error. It was from roughly 20-30 mg of unsorted bulk tissue that RNA and DNA were co-extracted. Surgery removed the patients' primary liver carcinoma. The V gene lost 4 bases and the J gene lost 7 bases, with 8 bases spanning the gap. The germline CDR1 and CDR2 sequences are MNHEY and SVGEGT. The CDR3 runs 11 residues. TCR beta cDNA was reverse-transcribed from 500 to 550 ng of total RNA. The reaction used a constant-region primer and ProtoScript II reverse transcriptase. Libraries covering TCR beta were generated through three nested multiplex PCR rounds (using a slightly modified ARM-PCR). TRBV1-TRBV30 forward primers paired with a C-beta reverse primer drove the first two PCR rounds, about 10 cycles each. One entry per CDR3 protein results from TCRdb running MiXCR on the multiplex PCR reads. The table lists some 120,000 distinct CDR3 sequences, roughly 69% of them singletons, with 9.3% in the top ten.

This chain connects TRBV6-2 or TRBV6-3 to TRBJ2-7; D gene uncertain. The specimen sequenced was liver tumor tissue from sampling region 1. Subset given: tumor region T1, superior pole. The origin of this receptor is a woman aged 55-69 years with primary liver carcinoma and hepatitis B virus infection. Written as DNA, the CDR3 is TGTGCCAGCAGTTCCTGGGTGGAGCAGTACTTC. Protein product: CASSSWVEQYF.